This TCR beta chain was recovered during a study of T-cell memory formation after mild COVID-19. As for the study in general: Each donor largely had its own TCR clusters.

TCRdb analysed the 5' RACE reads with MiXCR anew, one entry per CDR3 protein. This sample has 190,000 or so distinct CDR3 sequences; under 30% occur once, and the top ten carry about an eighth. Remarks on this clonotype: The antigen is not known.

Broader study findings: Contracting CD4+ clones sat mainly in CM and EM; CD8+ in EMRA.

Per germline, CDR1 GTSNPN and CDR2 SVGIG (reference sequence). V shed 2 bases and J 0 bases; nucleotides not matched to a gene: 4. There are 15 residues in the CDR3. The specimen sequenced was PBMCs or a T cell subset sorted from them (not recorded which). The origin of this receptor is an adult woman who had mild COVID-19 (a few samples of this study predate the infection). Cell type and time point are not known. This chain connects TRBV30 to TRBJ2-4, with TRBD2 matching over 7 bases. CDR3 nucleotide sequence: TGTGCCTGGAGTTCAACGGGGGGAGCCAAAAACATTCAGTACTTC. This gives the protein CAWSSTGGAKNIQYF.